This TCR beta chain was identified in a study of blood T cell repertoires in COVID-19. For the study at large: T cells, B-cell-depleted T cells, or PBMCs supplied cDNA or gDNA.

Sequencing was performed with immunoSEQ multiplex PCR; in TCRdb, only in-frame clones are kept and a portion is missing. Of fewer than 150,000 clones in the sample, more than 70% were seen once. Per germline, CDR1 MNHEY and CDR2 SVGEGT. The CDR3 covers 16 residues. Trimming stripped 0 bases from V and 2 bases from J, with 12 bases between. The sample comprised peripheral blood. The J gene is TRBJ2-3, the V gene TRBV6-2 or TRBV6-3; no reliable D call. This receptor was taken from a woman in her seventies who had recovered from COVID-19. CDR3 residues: CASSYSRYLSTDTQYF. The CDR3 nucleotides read TGTGCCAGCAGTTACTCCAGGTACCTATCCACAGATACGCAGTATTTT.